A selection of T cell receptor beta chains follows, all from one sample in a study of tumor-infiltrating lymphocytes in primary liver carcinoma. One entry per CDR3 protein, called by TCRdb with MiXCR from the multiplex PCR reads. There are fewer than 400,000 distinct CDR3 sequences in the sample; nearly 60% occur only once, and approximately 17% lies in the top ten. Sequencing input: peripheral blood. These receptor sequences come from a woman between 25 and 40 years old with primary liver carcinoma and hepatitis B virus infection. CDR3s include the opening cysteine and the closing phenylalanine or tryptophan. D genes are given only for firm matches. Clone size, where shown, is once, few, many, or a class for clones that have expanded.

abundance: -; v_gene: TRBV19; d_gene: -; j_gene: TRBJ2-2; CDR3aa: CASSIYKTGELFF; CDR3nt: TGTGCCAGTAGTATATATAAAACCGGGGAGCTGTTTTTT
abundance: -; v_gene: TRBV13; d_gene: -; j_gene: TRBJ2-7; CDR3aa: CASSLGGGHTGYEQYF; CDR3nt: TGTGCCAGCAGCTTAGGAGGGGGACACACCGGCTACGAGCAGTACTTC
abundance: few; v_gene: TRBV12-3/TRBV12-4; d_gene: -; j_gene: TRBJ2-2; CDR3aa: CASSLGQLHTGELFF; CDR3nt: TGTGCCAGCAGCCTCGGACAACTTCACACCGGGGAGCTGTTTTTT
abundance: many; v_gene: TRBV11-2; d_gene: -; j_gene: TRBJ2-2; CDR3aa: CASSLNYITRELFF; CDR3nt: TGTGCCAGCAGCTTAAACTACATCACCAGGGAGCTGTTTTTT
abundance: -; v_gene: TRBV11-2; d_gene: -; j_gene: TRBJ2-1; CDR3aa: CAGNFGSYNEQFF; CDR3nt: TGTGCCGGCAACTTTGGGTCCTACAATGAGCAGTTCTTC
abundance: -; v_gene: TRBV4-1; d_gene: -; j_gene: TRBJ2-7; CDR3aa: CASSPPGSSPAEQYF; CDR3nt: TGCGCTAGCAGCCCCCCGGGGTCTTCCCCCGCCGAGCAGTACTTC
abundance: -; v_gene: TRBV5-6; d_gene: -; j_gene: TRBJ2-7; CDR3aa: CASSFYGPTYEQYF; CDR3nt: TGTGCCAGCAGCTTCTACGGCCCTACCTACGAGCAGTACTTC
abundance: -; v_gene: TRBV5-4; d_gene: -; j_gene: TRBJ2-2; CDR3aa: CASSSRTKNTGELFF; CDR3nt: TGTGCCAGCAGCTCCCGGACGAAGAACACCGGGGAGCTGTTTTTT
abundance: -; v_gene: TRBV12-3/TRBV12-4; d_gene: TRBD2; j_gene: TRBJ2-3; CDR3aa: CASRGLAGRTDAQYF; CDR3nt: TGTGCTAGCAGAGGACTAGCGGGTCGCACAGATGCGCAGTATTTT
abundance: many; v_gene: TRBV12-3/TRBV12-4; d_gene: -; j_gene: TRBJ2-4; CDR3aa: CASSLGVAGNIQYF; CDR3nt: TGTGCCAGCAGTTTAGGAGTTGCAGGGAACATTCAGTACTTC
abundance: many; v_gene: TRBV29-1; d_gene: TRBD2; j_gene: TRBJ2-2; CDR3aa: CSTGRRDTGELFF; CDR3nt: TGCAGTACCGGGAGGAGGGACACCGGGGAGCTGTTTTTT
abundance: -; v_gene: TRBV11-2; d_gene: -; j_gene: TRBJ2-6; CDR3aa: CASTQTISGVNVLTF; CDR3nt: TGTGCCAGCACCCAGACCATCTCTGGGGTCAACGTCTTGACTTTC
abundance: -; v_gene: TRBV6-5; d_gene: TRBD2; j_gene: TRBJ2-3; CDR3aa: CASSYTRLAGGPNTQYF; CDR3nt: TGTGCCAGCAGTTACACGAGACTAGCAGGAGGGCCGAATACGCAGTATTTT
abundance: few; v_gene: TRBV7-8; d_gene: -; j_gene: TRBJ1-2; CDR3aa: CASSRSGGHYGYTF; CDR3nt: TGTGCCAGTAGTCGATCCGGGGGGCACTATGGCTACACCTTC
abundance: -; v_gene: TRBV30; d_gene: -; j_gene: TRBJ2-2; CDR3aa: CIRSVLPGELFF; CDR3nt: TGTATCAGGAGTGTACTTCCCGGGGAGCTGTTTTTT
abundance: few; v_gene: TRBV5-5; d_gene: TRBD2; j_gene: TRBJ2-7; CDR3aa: CASSRRDYPYEQYF; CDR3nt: TGTGCCAGCAGCCGGCGGGACTACCCGTACGAGCAGTACTTC
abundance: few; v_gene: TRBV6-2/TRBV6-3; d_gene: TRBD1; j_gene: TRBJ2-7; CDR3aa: CASSYSGQGSYEQYF; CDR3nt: TGTGCCAGCAGTTACTCGGGACAGGGGTCCTACGAGCAGTACTTC
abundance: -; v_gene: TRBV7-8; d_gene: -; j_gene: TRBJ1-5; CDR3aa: CASSILPKGPNQPQHF; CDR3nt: TGTGCCAGCAGCATCCTCCCTAAAGGGCCCAATCAGCCCCAGCATTTT
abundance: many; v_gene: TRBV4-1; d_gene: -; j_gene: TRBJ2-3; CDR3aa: CASSQGEPGTSTDTQYF; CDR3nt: TGCGCCAGCAGCCAAGGAGAGCCCGGGACTAGCACAGATACGCAGTATTTT
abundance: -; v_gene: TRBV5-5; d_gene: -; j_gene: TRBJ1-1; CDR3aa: CASSPQGTEAFF; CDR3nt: TGTGCCAGCAGCCCCCAGGGGACTGAAGCTTTCTTT